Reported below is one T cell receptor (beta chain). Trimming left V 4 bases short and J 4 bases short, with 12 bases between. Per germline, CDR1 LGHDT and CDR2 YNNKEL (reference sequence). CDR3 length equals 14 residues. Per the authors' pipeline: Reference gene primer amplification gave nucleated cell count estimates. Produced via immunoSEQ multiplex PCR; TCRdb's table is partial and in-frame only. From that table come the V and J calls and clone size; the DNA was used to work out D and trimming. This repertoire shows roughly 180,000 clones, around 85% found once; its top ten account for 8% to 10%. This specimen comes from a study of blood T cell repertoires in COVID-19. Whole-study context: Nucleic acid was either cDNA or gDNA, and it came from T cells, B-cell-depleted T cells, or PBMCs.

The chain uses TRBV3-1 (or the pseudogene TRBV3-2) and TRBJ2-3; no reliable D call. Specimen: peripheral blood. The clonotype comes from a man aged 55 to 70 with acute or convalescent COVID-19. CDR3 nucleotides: TGTGCCAGCAGCCTTGACCCGAGGTCAGATACGCAGTATTTT. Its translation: CASSLDPRSDTQYF.